This TCR beta chain was recorded in a study of T cell repertoires in cytomegalovirus infection. TCRdb used MiXCR to reprocess the reads, holding one entry per CDR3 protein. Among approximately 100,000 distinct CDR3 sequences, under 45% were seen once, and the ten largest hold about three quarters. Findings of the study overall: HLA-C-restricted CMV-specific TCR beta clonotypes prevailed in the ex vivo response.

To note about this clonotype: The antigen is unknown.

The V gene lost 10 bases and the J gene lost 1 base, with 20 bases spanning the gap. Looked up from germline, CDR1 is SGHVT and CDR2 is SQSDAQ. The length of the CDR3 is 15 residues. Sequencing was performed on CD8+ T cells from cultured PBMCs, taken from culture after CMV antigen stimulation. The sequence came from a human donor in good health (CMV status not recorded). Some clones in this sample may be carry-over from other donors' samples. V is TRBV7-4 and J is TRBJ2-7; D not resolved. DNA of the CDR3: TGTGCCACCAAGCCGGTTTTGGGTTCTTCCTACGAGCAGTACTTC. Amino acids: CATKPVLGSSYEQYF.